Listed below are T cell receptor beta chains from one sample, sequenced in a study of T cell changes during pregnancy in multiple sclerosis. Sequencing was performed with immunoSEQ multiplex PCR; in TCRdb, only in-frame clones are kept and a portion is missing. The sample carries 80,000 to 100,000 clones, roughly 92% recorded once. Sequenced material: peripheral blood, taken after pregnancy. All receptors come from a female donor with multiple sclerosis, enrolled in a pregnancy study. The CDR3 runs from the conserved cysteine through the conserved F or W. D genes are given only for firm matches. Part of the rows lack a size; the others show once, few, many or a class for expanded clones.

abundance | d_gene | j_gene | v_gene | CDR3nt | CDR3aa
- | TRBD2 | TRBJ2-3 | TRBV7-9 | TGTAGCAACCGGGACTACCCACATACGGTGACGCAGTATTTT | CSNRDYPHTVTQYF
- | TRBD2 | TRBJ2-3 | TRBV19 | TGTGCCAGTAGTGCTGCGGGAGTTGAAACAGATACGCAGTATTTT | CASSAAGVETDTQYF
- | TRBD2 | TRBJ2-1 | TRBV30 | TGTGCCTGGAGCTGGGGGGGACATGAGCAGTTCTTC | CAWSWGGHEQFF
once | TRBD1 | TRBJ2-3 | TRBV7-9 | TGTGCCAGCAGTTCAGGGGGCGCGAGGCAGTATTTT | CASSSGGARQYF
- | TRBD2 | TRBJ2-1 | TRBV30 | TGTGCCTGGAGTATTTTAGCGGGATATGAGCAGTTCTTC | CAWSILAGYEQFF
- | TRBD2 | TRBJ2-7 | TRBV27 | TGTGCCAGCAGTTTAAGCGGGAGCTACGAGCAGTACTTC | CASSLSGSYEQYF
- | - | TRBJ2-3 | TRBV19 | TGTGCCAGTAGTCAGGGGACCACAGATACGCAGTATTTT | CASSQGTTDTQYF
- | - | TRBJ2-5 | TRBV6-5 | TGTGCCAGCAGTAAGGCAGGGAGGGAGACCCAGTACTTC | CASSKAGRETQYF
- | TRBD1 | TRBJ1-1 | TRBV6-5 | TGTGCCAGCAGTCACCGGACAGGGCACACTGAAGCTTTCTTT | CASSHRTGHTEAFF
- | TRBD1 | TRBJ1-2 | TRBV6-6 | TGTGCCACCACGGCGGCGGCGGCGAGGGGGCCCCATGGCTACACCTTC | CATTAAAARGPHGYTF
- | TRBD2 | TRBJ2-5 | TRBV6-1 | TGTGCCAGCAGTGAAGCAGCGGGAGGGCCAGAGACCCAGTACTTC | CASSEAAGGPETQYF
- | - | TRBJ2-1 | TRBV7-7 | TGTGCCAGCAGCCCAAGCCCTACTATGACCCATGAGCAGTTCTTC | CASSPSPTMTHEQFF
once | TRBD1 | TRBJ1-5 | TRBV25-1 | TGTGCCAGCAGTGAATCCGGGACAGCAAGCTTCAATCAGCCCCAGCATTTT | CASSESGTASFNQPQHF
- | - | TRBJ2-1 | TRBV9 | TGCGCTGTAGGGGACGGGAGCTCCTACAATGAGCAGTTCTTC | CAVGDGSSYNEQFF
once | - | TRBJ2-7 | TRBV21-1 | TGTGCCAGACTCGGGACTAGCGGCTCCTACGAGCAGTACTTC | CARLGTSGSYEQYF
- | TRBD2 | TRBJ2-3 | TRBV28 | TGTGCCAGCAGTTTGATGGCATTAGCGGGGGATACGCAGTATTTT | CASSLMALAGDTQYF
- | - | TRBJ1-1 | TRBV6-1 | TGTGCCAGCACCATCGTAAGCGGCATGAACACTGAAGCTTTCTTT | CASTIVSGMNTEAFF
once | TRBD1 | TRBJ1-3 | TRBV25-1 | TGTGCCAGTACAGGGGTGGGAAACACCATATATTTT | CASTGVGNTIYF
- | - | TRBJ2-1 | TRBV7-9 | TGTGCCAGCAGCCCCTCACTCCTTCGGGGATACTCCTACAATGAGCAGTTCTTC | CASSPSLLRGYSYNEQFF
- | TRBD2 | TRBJ2-7 | TRBV5-1 | TGCGCCAGCAGCTTGGTAGTTGGTCTAGCGGGGAAAGATGCGTCCTACGAGCAGTACTTC | CASSLVVGLAGKDASYEQYF
- | - | TRBJ2-3 | TRBV4-1 | TGCGCCAGCAGCGATCGGAGGGGAGTGGCAGATACGCAGTATTTT | CASSDRRGVADTQYF
- | - | TRBJ2-5 | TRBV11-1 | TGTGCCAGCAGCCTGGGGGGGACAGGCGGCCAAGAGACCCAGTACTTC | CASSLGGTGGQETQYF
- | - | TRBJ1-5 | TRBV2 | TGTGCCAGCAGGGGTCCAGGGGCGTATCAGCCCCAGCATTTT | CASRGPGAYQPQHF
- | TRBD1 | TRBJ1-2 | TRBV5-1 | TGCGCCAGCAGCTCCGGACAGGGCCGAGAAAATGGCTACACCTTC | CASSSGQGRENGYTF
- | TRBD1 | TRBJ1-2 | TRBV28 | TGTGCCAGCAGTACAGGGGAATATGGCTACACCTTC | CASSTGEYGYTF
- | TRBD1 | TRBJ2-2 | TRBV7-6 | TGTGCCAGCTCTCTTCCGGGACAGCCCATGGGAATCACCGGGGAGCTGTTTTTT | CASSLPGQPMGITGELFF
- | TRBD2 | TRBJ2-2 | TRBV19 | TGTGGGACGAAGCGGGAGGTCAACACCGGGGAGCTGTTTTTT | CGTKREVNTGELFF
- | TRBD1 | TRBJ1-1 | TRBV18 | TGTGCCAGCTCACTAGGACAGGGGTCGAACACTGAAGCTTTCTTT | CASSLGQGSNTEAFF
- | TRBD1 | TRBJ2-2 | TRBV5-4 | TGTGCCAGCAGCCCTCTGGACAGGGCGAACACCGGGGAGCTGTTTTTT | CASSPLDRANTGELFF
- | TRBD2 | TRBJ2-7 | TRBV6-1 | TGTGCCAGCAGTCTAGCGGGAGAGTTCTACGAGCAGTACTTC | CASSLAGEFYEQYF
- | TRBD2 | TRBJ2-3 | TRBV5-6 | TGTGCCAGCAGCTTTCGAATGCCCCCTAGCGGGAGCACAGATACGCAGTATTTT | CASSFRMPPSGSTDTQYF
- | - | TRBJ2-3 | TRBV12-5 | TGTGCTAGTGGTTCCCCCTTTGGTGGTGGCGGCCAAACCGCTAGCACAGATACGCAGTATTTT | CASGSPFGGGGQTASTDTQYF
- | TRBD2 | TRBJ2-1 | TRBV5-1 | TGCGCCAGCAGCTTGGTCGCGGGAGCTTCCTACAATGAGCAGTTCTTC | CASSLVAGASYNEQFF
- | TRBD2 | TRBJ2-3 | TRBV7-3 | TGTGCCAGCAGTCGGGCGGGAGGGCCGAGGGATACGCAGTATTTT | CASSRAGGPRDTQYF
once | TRBD2 | TRBJ2-3 | TRBV27 | TGTGCCAGCAGCTCTAGCGGGAGGGGCGCAGATACGCAGTATTTT | CASSSSGRGADTQYF
- | - | TRBJ2-5 | TRBV11-2 | TGTGCCAGCAGATCGAATAAGGGGCGGGAGACCCAGTACTTC | CASRSNKGRETQYF
- | - | TRBJ1-1 | TRBV4-1 | TGCGCCAGCAGCCAAGATAGGCCCGGGCGGCGGGGTTACACTGAAGCTTTCTTT | CASSQDRPGRRGYTEAFF
once | - | TRBJ1-1 | TRBV19 | TGTGCCAGTAGTATAGACACGGGGAACACTGAAGCTTTCTTT | CASSIDTGNTEAFF
- | - | TRBJ2-2 | TRBV6-6 | TGTGCCAGCAGTTACGACAGGCGGACTAACACCGGGGAGCTGTTTTTT | CASSYDRRTNTGELFF
- | TRBD2 | TRBJ2-1 | TRBV6-5 | TGTGCCAGCAGTCTCGGGACTAGCGAGGGAAATGAGCAGTTCTTC | CASSLGTSEGNEQFF
- | TRBD1 | TRBJ2-7 | TRBV25-1 | TGTGCCAGCAGTGACCCGGGACAGGGGATTTACGAGCAGTACTTC | CASSDPGQGIYEQYF
- | TRBD2 | TRBJ2-2 | TRBV28 | TGTGCCAGCAGTTTTTTAGCGGGAGGGAACGGGGAGCTGTTTTTT | CASSFLAGGNGELFF
- | TRBD2 | TRBJ2-3 | TRBV27 | TGTGCCAGCAGTTCACTGACCCCTACCGGGACTAGCGGGAAAGTCCGCCCAGATACGCAGTATTTT | CASSSLTPTGTSGKVRPDTQYF
- | - | TRBJ2-3 | TRBV2 | TGTGCCAGCAGGCTAGCTTACCGCACAGATACGCAGTATTTT | CASRLAYRTDTQYF
- | - | TRBJ1-1 | TRBV7-9 | TGTGCCAGCAGCAGCACCACTGAAGCTTTCTTT | CASSSTTEAFF
- | - | TRBJ1-5 | TRBV7-9 | TGTGCCAGCAGCTTAGAAGGCAGGGTAGGCTCCTATAGCAATCAGCCCCAGCATTTT | CASSLEGRVGSYSNQPQHF
- | TRBD1 | TRBJ1-1 | TRBV9 | TGTGCCAGCAGCGTAAAGCAGGGGGCCGGGAACACTGAAGCTTTCTTT | CASSVKQGAGNTEAFF
- | TRBD2 | TRBJ2-5 | TRBV4-1 | TGCGCCACCCAGCTGGGTGGGAGGGCCTGGAAGACCCAGTACTTC | CATQLGGRAWKTQYF